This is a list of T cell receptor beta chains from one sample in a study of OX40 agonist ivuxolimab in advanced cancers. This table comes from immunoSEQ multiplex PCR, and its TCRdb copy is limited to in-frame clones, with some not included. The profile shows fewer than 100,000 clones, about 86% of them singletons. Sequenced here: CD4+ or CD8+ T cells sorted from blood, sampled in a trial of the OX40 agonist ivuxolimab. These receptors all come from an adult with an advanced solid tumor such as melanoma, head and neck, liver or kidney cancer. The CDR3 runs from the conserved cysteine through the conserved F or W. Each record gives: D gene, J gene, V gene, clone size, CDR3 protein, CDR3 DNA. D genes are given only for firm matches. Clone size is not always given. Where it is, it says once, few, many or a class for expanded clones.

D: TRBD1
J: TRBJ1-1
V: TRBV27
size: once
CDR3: CASSLNRGRTEAFF
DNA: TGTGCCAGCAGTTTAAACAGGGGGCGAACTGAAGCTTTCTTT

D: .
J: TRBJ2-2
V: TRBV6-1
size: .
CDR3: CASSERGAAGELFF
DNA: TGTGCCAGCAGTGAAAGAGGGGCTGCCGGGGAGCTGTTTTTT

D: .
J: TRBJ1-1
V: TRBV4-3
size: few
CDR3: CASSQNRLVNTEAFF
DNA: TGCGCCAGCAGCCAAAACCGACTCGTGAACACTGAAGCTTTCTTT

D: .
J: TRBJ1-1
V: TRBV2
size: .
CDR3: CATSWDGVDTEAFF
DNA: TGTGCCACCTCTTGGGACGGAGTGGACACTGAAGCTTTCTTT

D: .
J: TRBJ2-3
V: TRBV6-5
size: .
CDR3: CASSHGGTQYF
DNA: TGTGCCAGCAGCCACGGGGGTACGCAGTATTTT

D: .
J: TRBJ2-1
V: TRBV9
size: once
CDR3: CASSVGGLDYNEQFF
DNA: TGTGCCAGCAGCGTAGGGGGGCTCGACTACAATGAGCAGTTCTTC

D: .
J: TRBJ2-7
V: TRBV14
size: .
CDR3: CASSPSRGLLIYEQYF
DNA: TGTGCCAGCAGCCCCTCCCGCGGATTACTTATCTACGAGCAGTACTTC

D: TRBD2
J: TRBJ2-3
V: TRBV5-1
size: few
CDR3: CASSPGLQSTDTQYF
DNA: TGCGCCAGCAGCCCGGGACTACAGAGCACAGATACGCAGTATTTT

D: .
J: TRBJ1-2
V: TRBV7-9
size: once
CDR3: CASSFEDYGYTF
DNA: TGTGCCAGCAGCTTCGAGGACTATGGCTACACCTTC

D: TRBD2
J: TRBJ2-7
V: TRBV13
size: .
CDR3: CASSRLAESSYEQYF
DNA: TGTGCCAGCAGCCGTCTAGCGGAAAGCTCCTACGAGCAGTACTTC

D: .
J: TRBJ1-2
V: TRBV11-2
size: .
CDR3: CASSLSGYGYTF
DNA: TGTGCCAGCAGCTTATCGGGGTATGGCTACACCTTC

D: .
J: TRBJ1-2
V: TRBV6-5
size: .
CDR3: CASLKFAVWGYTF
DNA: TGTGCCAGCCTTAAATTCGCAGTATGGGGCTACACCTTC

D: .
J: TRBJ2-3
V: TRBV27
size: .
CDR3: CASPEYSGDTQYF
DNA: TGTGCCAGCCCAGAGTATAGTGGGGATACGCAGTATTTT

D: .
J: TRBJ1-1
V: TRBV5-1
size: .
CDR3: CASSSEGRGNTEAFF
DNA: TGCGCCAGCAGCTCCGAGGGGCGCGGGAACACTGAAGCTTTCTTT

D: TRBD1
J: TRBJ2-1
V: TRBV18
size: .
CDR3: CASSPTGGIHNEQFF
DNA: TGTGCCAGCTCACCTACAGGGGGGATACACAATGAGCAGTTCTTC

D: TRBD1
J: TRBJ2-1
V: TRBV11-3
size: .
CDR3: CASSPGQGAFNEQFF
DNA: TGTGCCAGCAGCCCGGGACAGGGGGCGTTCAATGAGCAGTTCTTC

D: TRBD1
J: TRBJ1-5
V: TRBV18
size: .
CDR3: CASSPSPGQVGNQPQHF
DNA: TGTGCCAGCTCACCCTCTCCGGGACAGGTGGGCAATCAGCCCCAGCATTTT

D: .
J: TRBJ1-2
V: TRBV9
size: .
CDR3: CASSGRNLGGYTF
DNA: TGTGCCAGCAGCGGACGGAACTTGGGGGGCTACACCTTC

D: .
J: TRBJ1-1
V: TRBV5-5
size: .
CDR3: CASSLDLPGRGNTEAFF
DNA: TGTGCCAGCAGCTTGGACCTCCCGGGCCGCGGGAACACTGAAGCTTTCTTT

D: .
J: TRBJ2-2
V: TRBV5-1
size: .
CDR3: CASSQPPPTDTGELFF
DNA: TGCGCCAGCAGCCAGCCACCCCCAACGGACACCGGGGAGCTGTTTTTT

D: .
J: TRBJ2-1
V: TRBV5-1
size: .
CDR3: CASSQVPGSYNEQFF
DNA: TGCGCCAGCAGCCAGGTTCCGGGATCCTACAATGAGCAGTTCTTC

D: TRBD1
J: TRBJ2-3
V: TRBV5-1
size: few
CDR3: CASSFGQGFTDTQYF
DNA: TGCGCCAGCAGCTTCGGACAGGGTTTCACAGATACGCAGTATTTT

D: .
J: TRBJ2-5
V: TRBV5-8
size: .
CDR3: CASSLVLREETQYF
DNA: TGTGCCAGCAGCTTGGTTCTCAGGGAAGAGACCCAGTACTTC

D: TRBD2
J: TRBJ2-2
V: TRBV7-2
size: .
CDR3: CASSFFSAGVTGELFF
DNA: TGTGCCAGCAGCTTCTTTAGCGCGGGAGTAACCGGGGAGCTGTTTTTT

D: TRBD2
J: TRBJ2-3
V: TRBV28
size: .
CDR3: CASTEATSGGTDTQYF
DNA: TGTGCCAGCACGGAGGCGACTAGCGGGGGCACAGATACGCAGTATTTT

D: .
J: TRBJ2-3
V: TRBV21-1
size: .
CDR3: CASNMDRGNLDTQYF
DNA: TGTGCCAGCAACATGGACAGGGGGAATTTAGATACGCAGTATTTT

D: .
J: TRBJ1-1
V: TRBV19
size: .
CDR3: CASSMYRSEAFF
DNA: TGTGCCAGTAGTATGTATCGATCTGAAGCTTTCTTT

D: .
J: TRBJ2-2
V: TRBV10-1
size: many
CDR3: CASSRGPGTGELFF
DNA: TGCGCCAGTTCCCGGGGGCCGGGCACCGGGGAGCTGTTTTTT

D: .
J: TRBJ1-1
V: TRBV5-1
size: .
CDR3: CASSWSRGGTEAFF
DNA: TGCGCCAGCAGCTGGAGCCGCGGGGGGACTGAAGCTTTCTTT

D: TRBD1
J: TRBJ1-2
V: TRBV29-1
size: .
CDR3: CSVEGWDRDYGYTF
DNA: TGCAGCGTTGAGGGGTGGGACAGGGACTATGGCTACACCTTC

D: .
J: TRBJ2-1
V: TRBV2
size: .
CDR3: CASNPQGSSYNEQFF
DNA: TGTGCCAGCAACCCCCAGGGGAGCTCCTACAATGAGCAGTTCTTC

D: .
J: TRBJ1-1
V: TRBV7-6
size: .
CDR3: CASSLAHGSREAFF
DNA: TGTGCCAGCAGCTTAGCGCATGGGTCCCGCGAAGCTTTCTTT

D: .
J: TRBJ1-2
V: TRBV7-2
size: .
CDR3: CASSLGDGYTF
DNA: TGTGCCAGCAGCTTAGGGGATGGCTACACCTTC

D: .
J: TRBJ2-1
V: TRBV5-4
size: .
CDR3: CASSLGPQEFNEQFF
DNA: TGTGCCAGCAGCTTGGGGCCCCAGGAATTCAATGAGCAGTTCTTC

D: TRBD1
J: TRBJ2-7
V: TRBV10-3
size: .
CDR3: CAITEGQGPYEQYF
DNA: TGTGCCATCACGGAAGGACAGGGTCCCTACGAGCAGTACTTC

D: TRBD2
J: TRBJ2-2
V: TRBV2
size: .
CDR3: CASNLLAGGHGELFF
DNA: TGTGCCAGCAATTTACTAGCGGGGGGACACGGGGAGCTGTTTTTT

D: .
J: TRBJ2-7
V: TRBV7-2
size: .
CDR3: CASSPSLGGPYEQYF
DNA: TGTGCCAGCAGCCCTTCGCTCGGGGGTCCCTACGAGCAGTACTTC